Below, 9 T cell receptor beta chains from the same sample are listed, as sequenced in a study of T cells after yellow fever vaccination. Each CDR3 protein is one row after TCRdb ran MiXCR on the 5' RACE reads. The top ten hold 15% to 20% of the sample, which has around 400,000 distinct CDR3 sequences, roughly 11% seen once. The sequencing used PBMCs, collected on the day of the first yellow fever vaccination. Source of these receptors: a young man who received the YFV17D yellow fever vaccine.

This rearrangement joins TRBV9 to TRBJ1-1; TRBD1 aligns across 7 bases. The CDR3 is made up of 13 amino acids. J was trimmed by 0 bases and V by 7 bases; bases with no gene match: 3. Germline values: CDR1 SGDLS, CDR2 YYNGEE. Here the CDR3 DNA reads TGTGCCAGCGGGGGACAGATGAACACTGAAGCTTTCTTT. It yields the protein CASGGQMNTEAFF.

The sample holds a few counts of this clonotype. V is TRBV20-1 and J is TRBJ2-5; the D gene is possibly TRBD2 (6 bases). CDR1 is DFQATT, CDR2 SNEGSKA, per germline (reference sequence). Trimming cost V 3 bases and J 0 bases, with 8 bases left between them. The CDR3 spans 13 residues. The CDR3 spells CSARDYYQETQYF. DNA for the CDR3: TGCAGTGCTAGGGACTACTACCAAGAGACCCAGTACTTC.

This clonotype was recorded a few times. The V gene is TRBV10-3, the J gene TRBJ1-1; D is uncertain. CDR1 is ENHRY and CDR2 is SYGVKD in the germline V gene. This CDR3 region has 12 residues. V shed 6 bases and J shed 1 base, with 6 bases lying between them. CDR3 sequence: CAIRGQNTEAFF. Here the CDR3 DNA reads TGTGCCATCAGGGGTCAGAACACTGAAGCTTTCTTT.

The J gene is TRBJ2-5, the V gene TRBV11-2, with D hard to call. The CDR3 loop spans 14 amino acids. The V and J ends lost 1 base and 2 bases respectively, with 8 bases between them. The germline gives CDR1 SGHAT, CDR2 FQNNGV. The CDR3 sequence: CASSLVRYQETQYF. As DNA, the CDR3 is TGTGCCAGCAGCTTAGTCCGGTATCAAGAGACCCAGTACTTC.

The chain uses TRBV6-1 and TRBJ2-3, with 7 bases aligning to TRBD1. The CDR3 spans 14 residues. CDR1 and CDR2 from the germline V gene are MNHNS and SASEGT. V trimming: 5 bases; J trimming: 6 bases; junction bases outside the gene matches: 8. Here the CDR3 DNA reads TGTGCCAGCAGTCCCAGACAGGGTCGGGATACGCAGTATTTT. It encodes CASSPRQGRDTQYF.

This rearrangement joins TRBV12-3 or TRBV12-4 to TRBJ2-1, with 8 bases lining up with TRBD2. This CDR3 region has 15 residues. V shed 3 bases, J shed 4 bases, and the junction held 5 bases outside the gene matches. CDR3 bases: TGTGCCAGCAGTTTTCCTGCGGGGGGTTACAATGAGCAGTTCTTC. It translates to CASSFPAGGYNEQFF.

This clonotype occurred a few times. The J gene is TRBJ1-1, the V gene TRBV6-1, with D maybe TRBD1 (5 bases). The CDR3 runs 17 residues. V lost 6 bases, J lost 3 bases, and 23 bases lay in between. Germline-derived CDR1 and CDR2 are MNHNS and SASEGT. The CDR3 here is CASRDFSRGGTHTEAFF. In nucleotides, the CDR3 is TGTGCCAGCAGGGACTTCAGCCGTGGGGGGACCCACACTGAAGCTTTCTTT.

This clonotype came up once. The chain recombines TRBV5-5 with TRBJ2-3, with 10 bases that match TRBD1. With V trimmed by 4 bases and J by 7 bases, 9 bases remained unmatched. Germline values: CDR1 SGHKS, CDR2 YYEKEE (reference sequence). This CDR3 spans 15 amino acids. The CDR3 nucleotides are TGTGCCAGCAGCCACGGAGGGACAGGGGATAATACGCAGTATTTT. It yields the protein CASSHGGTGDNTQYF.

This chain joins TRBV4-1 and TRBJ2-3, with 9 bases matching TRBD2. The V and J ends lost 4 bases and 2 bases, in that order; junction bases with no gene match: 4. The length of the CDR3 is 15 residues. The V gene's germline CDR1 is MGHRA and CDR2 YSYEKL. CDR3 nucleotide sequence: TGCGCCAGCAGCCCGGGACTAGCCGTCACAGATACGCAGTATTTT. It codes for CASSPGLAVTDTQYF.